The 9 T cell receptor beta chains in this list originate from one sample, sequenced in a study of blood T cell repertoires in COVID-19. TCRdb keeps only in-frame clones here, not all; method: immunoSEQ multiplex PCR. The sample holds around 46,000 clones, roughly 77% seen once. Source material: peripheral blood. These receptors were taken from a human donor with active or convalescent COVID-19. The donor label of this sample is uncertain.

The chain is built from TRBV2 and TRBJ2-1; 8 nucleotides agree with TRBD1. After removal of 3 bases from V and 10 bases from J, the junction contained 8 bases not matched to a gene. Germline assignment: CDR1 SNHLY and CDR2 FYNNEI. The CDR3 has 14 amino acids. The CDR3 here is CASSDRGHQYEQFF. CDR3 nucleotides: TGTGCCAGCAGTGACAGGGGGCATCAATACGAGCAGTTCTTC.

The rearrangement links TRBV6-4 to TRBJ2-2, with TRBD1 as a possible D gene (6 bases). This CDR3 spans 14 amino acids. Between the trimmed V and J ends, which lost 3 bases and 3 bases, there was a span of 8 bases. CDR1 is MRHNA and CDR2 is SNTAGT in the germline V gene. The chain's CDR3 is CASSEQGDTGELFF. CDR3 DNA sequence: TGTGCCAGCAGTGAACAGGGCGACACCGGGGAGCTGTTTTTT.

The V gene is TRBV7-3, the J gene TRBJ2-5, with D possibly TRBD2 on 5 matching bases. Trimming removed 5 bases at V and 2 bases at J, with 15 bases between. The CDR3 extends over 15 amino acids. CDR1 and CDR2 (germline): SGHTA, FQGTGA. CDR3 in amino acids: CASSPSGLPQETQYF. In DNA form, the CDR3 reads TGTGCCAGCAGCCCGTCCGGACTGCCTCAAGAGACCCAGTACTTC.

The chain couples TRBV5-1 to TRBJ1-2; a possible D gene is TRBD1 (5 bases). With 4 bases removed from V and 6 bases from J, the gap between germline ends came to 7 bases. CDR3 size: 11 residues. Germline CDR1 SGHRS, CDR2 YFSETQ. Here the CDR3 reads CASSEGDGYTF. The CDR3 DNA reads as TGCGCCAGCAGCGAAGGGGATGGCTACACCTTC.

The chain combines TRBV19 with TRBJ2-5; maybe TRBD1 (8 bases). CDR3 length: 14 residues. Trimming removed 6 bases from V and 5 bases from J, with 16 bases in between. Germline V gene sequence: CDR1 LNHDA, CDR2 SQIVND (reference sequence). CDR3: CASSLTGGGETQYF. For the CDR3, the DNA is TGTGCCAGTAGCCTAACAGGGGGAGGGGAGACCCAGTACTTC.

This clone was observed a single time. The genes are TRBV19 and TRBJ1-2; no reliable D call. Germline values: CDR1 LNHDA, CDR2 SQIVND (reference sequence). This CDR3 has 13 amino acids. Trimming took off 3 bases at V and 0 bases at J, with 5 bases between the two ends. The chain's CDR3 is CASSIIANYGYTF. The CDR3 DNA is TGTGCCAGTAGTATTATTGCTAACTATGGCTACACCTTC.

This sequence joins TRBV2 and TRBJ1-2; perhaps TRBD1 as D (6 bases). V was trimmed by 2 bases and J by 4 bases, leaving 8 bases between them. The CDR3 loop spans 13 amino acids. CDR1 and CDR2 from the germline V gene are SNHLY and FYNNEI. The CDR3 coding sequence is TGTGCCAGCAGTGAAAGACAGGTCTATGGCTACACCTTC. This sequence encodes CASSERQVYGYTF.

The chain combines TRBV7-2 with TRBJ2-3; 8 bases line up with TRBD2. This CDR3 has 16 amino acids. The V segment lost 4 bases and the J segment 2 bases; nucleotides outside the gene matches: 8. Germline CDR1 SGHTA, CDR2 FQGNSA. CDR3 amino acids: CASSSREVRNTDTQYF. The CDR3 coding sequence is TGTGCCAGCAGCTCGCGGGAGGTCCGGAACACAGATACGCAGTATTTT.

CDR3 in amino acids: CASSRTGDYEQYF. CDR3 in DNA: TGTGCCAGCAGCCGGACAGGGGACTACGAGCAGTACTTC. The gene calls are TRBV11-2 and TRBJ2-7; 9 positions match TRBD1. This CDR3 spans 13 amino acids. Germline-derived CDR1 and CDR2 are SGHAT and FQNNGV. The ends lost 5 bases at V and 3 bases at J; junction bases unmatched: 2.